The source of this TCR beta chain is a study of blood T cell repertoires in COVID-19. About the research overall: Italy, Spain and the United States were the sources of the convalescent and acute COVID-19 samples. Sources were T cells, B-cell-depleted T cells, or PBMCs; the material itself was cDNA or gDNA.

In the original analysis: Reference gene primer amplification in the assay estimated nucleated cell counts. Measured with immunoSEQ multiplex PCR; TCRdb has only the in-frame clones, and not every one. V, J and clone size are taken as reported in that table, and D and trimming were inferred from the DNA itself. This sample has 350,000 or so clones, with about 87% found just once. Looked up from germline, CDR1 is ENHRY and CDR2 is SYGVKD. J lost 6 bases, V lost 4 bases, and 6 bases had no gene match. This CDR3 has 13 amino acids. Patients of the Seattle cohort, enrolled during active infection, were followed longitudinally.

This chain connects TRBV10-3 to TRBJ2-7; 7 bases are shared with TRBD2. This receptor was identified in a woman in her 30s with COVID-19, enrolled during active disease. Sample: peripheral blood. DNA for the CDR3: TGTGCCATCAGTGGGGACTACCTCCGCGAGCAGTACTTC. Translated: CAISGDYLREQYF.